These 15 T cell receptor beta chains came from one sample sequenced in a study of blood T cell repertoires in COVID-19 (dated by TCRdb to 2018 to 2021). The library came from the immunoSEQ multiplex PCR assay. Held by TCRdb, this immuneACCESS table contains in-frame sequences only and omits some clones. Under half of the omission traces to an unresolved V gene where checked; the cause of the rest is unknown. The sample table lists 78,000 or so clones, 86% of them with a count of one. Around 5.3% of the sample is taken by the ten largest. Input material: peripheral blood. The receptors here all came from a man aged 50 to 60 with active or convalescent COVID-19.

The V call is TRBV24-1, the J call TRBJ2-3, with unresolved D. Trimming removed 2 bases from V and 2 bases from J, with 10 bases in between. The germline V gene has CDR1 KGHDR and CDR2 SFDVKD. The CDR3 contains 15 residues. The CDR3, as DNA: TGTGCCACCAGTGATTCCACCCACAACACAGATACGCAGTATTTT. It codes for CATSDSTHNTDTQYF.

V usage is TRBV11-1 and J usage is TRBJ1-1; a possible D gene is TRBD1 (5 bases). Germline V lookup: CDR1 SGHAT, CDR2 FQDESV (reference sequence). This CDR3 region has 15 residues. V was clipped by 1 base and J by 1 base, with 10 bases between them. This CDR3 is CASSLESGRNTEAFF. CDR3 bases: TGTGCCAGCAGCTTAGAGTCAGGGCGGAACACTGAAGCTTTCTTT. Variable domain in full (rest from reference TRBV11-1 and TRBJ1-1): EAEVAQSPRYKITEKSQAVAFWCDPISGHATLYWYRQILGQGPELLVQFQDESVVDDSQLPKDRFSAERLKGVDSTLKIQPAELGDSAMYLCASSLESGRNTEAFFGQGTRLTVV.

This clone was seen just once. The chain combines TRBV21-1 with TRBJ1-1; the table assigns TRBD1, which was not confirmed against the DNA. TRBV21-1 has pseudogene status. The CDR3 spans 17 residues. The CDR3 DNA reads TGTGCCAGCAGCAAATTAGGCCTTACAGGGGGGAGCACTGAAGCTTTCTTT. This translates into CASSKLGLTGGSTEAFF.

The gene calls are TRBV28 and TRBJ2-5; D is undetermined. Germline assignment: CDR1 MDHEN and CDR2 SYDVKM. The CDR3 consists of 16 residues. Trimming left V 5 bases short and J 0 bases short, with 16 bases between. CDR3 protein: CASSPEVANYQETQYF. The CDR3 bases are TGTGCCAGCAGTCCCGAGGTAGCTAACTACCAAGAGACCCAGTACTTC.

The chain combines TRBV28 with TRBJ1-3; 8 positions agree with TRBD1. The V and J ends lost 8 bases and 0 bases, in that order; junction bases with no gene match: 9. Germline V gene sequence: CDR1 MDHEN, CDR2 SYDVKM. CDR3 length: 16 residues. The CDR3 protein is CASLSGTGVSGNTIYF. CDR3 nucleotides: TGTGCCAGCCTGTCCGGGACAGGAGTCTCTGGAAACACCATATATTTT.

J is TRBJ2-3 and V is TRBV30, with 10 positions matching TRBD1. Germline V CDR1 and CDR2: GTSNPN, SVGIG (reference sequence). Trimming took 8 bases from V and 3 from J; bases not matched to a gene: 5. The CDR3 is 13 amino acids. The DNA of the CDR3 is TGTGCCGGTCGGGACAGGGGAACAGATACGCAGTATTTT. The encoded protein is CAGRDRGTDTQYF.

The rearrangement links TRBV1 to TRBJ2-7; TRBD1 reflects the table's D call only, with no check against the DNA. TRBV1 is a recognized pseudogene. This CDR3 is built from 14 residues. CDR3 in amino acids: CTSSFRQNSYEQYV. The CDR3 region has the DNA TGCACCAGCAGCTTTCGACAGAACTCCTACGAGCAGTACGTC.

The CDR3 DNA reads TGTGCCAGCAGCTTTAGTACGACCGGGAATTCACCCCTCCACTTT. It codes for CASSFSTTGNSPLHF. This chain joins TRBV7-8 and TRBJ1-6, with D unclear. Germline CDR1 SGHVS, CDR2 FQNEAQ. The CDR3 loop spans 15 amino acids. The V gene lost 3 bases and the J gene lost 7 bases, with 13 bases spanning the gap. Based on the CDR3 plus reference TRBV7-8 and TRBJ1-6, the full variable domain is GAGVSQSPRYKVAKRGQDVALRCDPISGHVSLFWYQQALGQGPEFLTYFQNEAQLDKSGLPSDRFFAERPEGSVSTLKIQRTQQEDSAVYLCASSFSTTGNSPLHFGNGTRLTVT.

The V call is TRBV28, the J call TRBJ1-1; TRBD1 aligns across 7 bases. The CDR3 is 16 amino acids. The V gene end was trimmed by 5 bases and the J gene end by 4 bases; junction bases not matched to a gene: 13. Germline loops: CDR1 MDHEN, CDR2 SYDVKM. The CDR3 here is CASSKGAGTTSTEAFF. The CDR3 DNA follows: TGTGCCAGCAGTAAGGGGGCAGGGACAACAAGCACTGAAGCTTTCTTT.

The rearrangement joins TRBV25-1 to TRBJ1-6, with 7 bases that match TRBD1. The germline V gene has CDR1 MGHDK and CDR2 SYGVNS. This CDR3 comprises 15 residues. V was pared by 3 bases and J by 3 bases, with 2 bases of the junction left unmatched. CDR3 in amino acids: CASSDPGGYNSPLHF. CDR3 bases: TGTGCCAGCAGTGATCCAGGGGGCTATAATTCACCCCTCCACTTT.

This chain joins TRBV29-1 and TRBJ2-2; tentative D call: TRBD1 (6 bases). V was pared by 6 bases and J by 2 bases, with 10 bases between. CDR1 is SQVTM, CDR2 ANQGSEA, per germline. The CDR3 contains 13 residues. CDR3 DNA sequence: TGCAGCGTAGGACAGACCAACACCGGGGAGCTGTTTTTT. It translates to CSVGQTNTGELFF.

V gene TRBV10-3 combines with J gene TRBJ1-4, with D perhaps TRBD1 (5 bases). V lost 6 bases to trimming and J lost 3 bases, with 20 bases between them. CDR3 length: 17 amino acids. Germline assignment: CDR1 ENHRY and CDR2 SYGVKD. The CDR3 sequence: CAISPRGGTSSNEKLFF. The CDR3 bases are TGTGCCATCAGCCCTCGGGGGGGGACGTCGTCTAATGAAAAACTGTTTTTT.

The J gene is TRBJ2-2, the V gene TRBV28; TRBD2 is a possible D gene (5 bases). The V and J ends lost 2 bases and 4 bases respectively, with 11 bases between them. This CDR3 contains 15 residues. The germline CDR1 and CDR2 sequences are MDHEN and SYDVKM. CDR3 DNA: TGTGCCAGCAGTTTACCCAAGGCGGGCACCGGGGAGCTGTTTTTT. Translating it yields CASSLPKAGTGELFF.

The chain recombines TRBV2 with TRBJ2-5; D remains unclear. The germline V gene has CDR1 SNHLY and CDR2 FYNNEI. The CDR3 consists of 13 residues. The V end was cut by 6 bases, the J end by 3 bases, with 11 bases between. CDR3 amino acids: CASSPRREETQYF. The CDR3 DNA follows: TGTGCCAGCAGCCCGAGACGGGAAGAGACCCAGTACTTC. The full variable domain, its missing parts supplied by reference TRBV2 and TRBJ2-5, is EPEVTQTPSHQVTQMGQEVILRCVPISNHLYFYWYRQILGQKVEFLVSFYNNEISEKSEIFDDQFSVERPDGSNFTLKIRSTKLEDSAMYFCASSPRREETQYFGPGTRLLVL.

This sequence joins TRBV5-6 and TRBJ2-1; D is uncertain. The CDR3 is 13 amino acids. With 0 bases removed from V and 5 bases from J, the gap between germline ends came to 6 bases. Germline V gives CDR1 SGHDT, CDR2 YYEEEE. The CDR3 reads CASSLGRNNEQFF. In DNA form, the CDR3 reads TGTGCCAGCAGCTTGGGCAGAAACAATGAGCAGTTCTTC.